This TCR beta chain was retrieved from a study of blood T cell repertoires in COVID-19. Across the study: Samples of COVID-19 (acute and convalescent) were obtained from the United States, Italy and Spain.

Participant-reported clinical history was the basis for cohort assignment. Under the authors' procedure: Nucleated cell counts were estimated from reference gene primer amplification. TCRdb's copy holds only in-frame clones and misses some; the assay was immunoSEQ multiplex PCR. For V, J and clone size, that table is used; D and trimming come from the DNA. This table holds about 300,000 clones, less than 85% found once. This clone was seen a handful of times. Germline V lookup: CDR1 SGHTA, CDR2 FQGNSA. V lost 5 bases, J lost 10 bases, and 8 bases stayed unmatched. CDR3 length: 15 residues. The receptor comes from a woman aged 30 to 39 who had been exposed to COVID-19. This chain connects TRBV7-2 to TRBJ1-6, with 10 bases matching TRBD1. The source material was PBMCs or T cells enriched from blood (not recorded which). CDR3 sequence reads: CASSGTGTGASPLHF. The CDR3 coding sequence is TGTGCCAGCAGCGGAACCGGGACAGGGGCCTCACCCCTCCACTTT.